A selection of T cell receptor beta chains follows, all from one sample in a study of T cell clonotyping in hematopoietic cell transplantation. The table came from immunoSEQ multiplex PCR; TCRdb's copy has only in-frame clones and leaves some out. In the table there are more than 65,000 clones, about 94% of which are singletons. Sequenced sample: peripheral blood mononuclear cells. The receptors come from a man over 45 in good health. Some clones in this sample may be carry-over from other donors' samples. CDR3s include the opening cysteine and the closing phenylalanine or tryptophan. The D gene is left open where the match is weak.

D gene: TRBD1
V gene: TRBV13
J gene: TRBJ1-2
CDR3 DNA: TGTGCCAGCAGCTTCGGGACAGGGCATGGTTCCTATGGCTACACCTTC
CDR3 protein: CASSFGTGHGSYGYTF

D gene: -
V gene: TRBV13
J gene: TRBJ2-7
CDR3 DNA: TGTGCCAGCAGCTCAAGGCTGGATGGCTACGAGCAGTACTTC
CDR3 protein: CASSSRLDGYEQYF

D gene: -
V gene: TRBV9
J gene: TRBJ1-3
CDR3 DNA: TGTGCCAGCAGCGTAGCCGAATTGGTCTCTGGAAACACCATATATTTT
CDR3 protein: CASSVAELVSGNTIYF

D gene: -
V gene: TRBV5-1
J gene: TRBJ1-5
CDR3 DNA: TGCGCCAGCAGCTTAGTTAGCGACAGTTTCAATCAGCCCCAGCATTTT
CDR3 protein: CASSLVSDSFNQPQHF

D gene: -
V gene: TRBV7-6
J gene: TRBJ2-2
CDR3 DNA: TGTGCCAGCAGCCAAGGGCAGGGTCAGCTGTTTTTT
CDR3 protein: CASSQGQGQLFF

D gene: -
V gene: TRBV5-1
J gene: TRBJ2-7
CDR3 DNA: TGCGCCAGCAGCTTTGGGACAACCTACGAGCAGTACTTC
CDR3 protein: CASSFGTTYEQYF

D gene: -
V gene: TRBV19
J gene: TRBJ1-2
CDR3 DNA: TGTGCCAGCACACCGTCGTTTTCTACACTCTATGGCTACACCTTC
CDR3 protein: CASTPSFSTLYGYTF

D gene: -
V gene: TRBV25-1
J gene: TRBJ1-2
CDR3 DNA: TGTGCCAGCAGTACGACAGCGAACTATGGCTACACCTTC
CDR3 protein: CASSTTANYGYTF

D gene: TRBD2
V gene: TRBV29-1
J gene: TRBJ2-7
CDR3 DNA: TGCAGCGTTGAAGAGGGCTGGGGGGGTCTGATCGAGCAGTACTTC
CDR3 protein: CSVEEGWGGLIEQYF

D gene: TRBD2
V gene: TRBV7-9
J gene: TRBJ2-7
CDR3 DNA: TGTGCCAGCTCCCAGCGGGAGCTGTCCTACGAGCAGTACTTC
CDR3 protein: CASSQRELSYEQYF

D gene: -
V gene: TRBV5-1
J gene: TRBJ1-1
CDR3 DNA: TGCGCCAGCAGCCCTACTCTCAGGGAAAATGAAGCTTTCTTT
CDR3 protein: CASSPTLRENEAFF

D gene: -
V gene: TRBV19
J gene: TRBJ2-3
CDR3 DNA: TGTGCCAGTAGTATAGAAGGGCCTGTGGATACGCAGTATTTT
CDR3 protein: CASSIEGPVDTQYF

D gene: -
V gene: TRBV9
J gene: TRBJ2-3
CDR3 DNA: TGTGCCAGCAGCGCCAGGAGTGATACGCAGTATTTT
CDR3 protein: CASSARSDTQYF